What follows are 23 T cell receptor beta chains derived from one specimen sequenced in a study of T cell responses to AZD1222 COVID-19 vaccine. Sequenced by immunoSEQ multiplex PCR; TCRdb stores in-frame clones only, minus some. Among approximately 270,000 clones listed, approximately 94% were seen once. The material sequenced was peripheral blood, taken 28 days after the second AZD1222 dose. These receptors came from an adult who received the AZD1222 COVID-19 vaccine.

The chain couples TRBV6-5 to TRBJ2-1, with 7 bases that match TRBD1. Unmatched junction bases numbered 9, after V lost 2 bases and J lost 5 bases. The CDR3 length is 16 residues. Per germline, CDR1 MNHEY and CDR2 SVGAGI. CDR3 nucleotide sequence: TGTGCCAGCAGTTACACCTGGACAGGTCGGAACAATGAGCAGTTCTTC. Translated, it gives CASSYTWTGRNNEQFF.

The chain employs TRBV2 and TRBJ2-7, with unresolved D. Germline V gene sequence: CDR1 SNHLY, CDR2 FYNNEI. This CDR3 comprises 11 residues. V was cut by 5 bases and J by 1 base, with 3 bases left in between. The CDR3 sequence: CASSRSYEQYF. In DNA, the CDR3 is TGTGCCAGCAGTAGGTCCTACGAGCAGTACTTC.

Written as DNA, the CDR3 is TGTGCCAGCAGTGAACCAGGAGAGCAGTACTTC. Amino acids: CASSEPGEQYF. This chain joins TRBV2 and TRBJ2-7, with D unclear. CDR3 size: 11 residues. Germline values: CDR1 SNHLY, CDR2 FYNNEI. V was shortened by 2 bases and J by 7 bases, with 6 bases between the two germline ends. Drawing the rest from reference TRBV2 and TRBJ2-7, the complete variable domain is EPEVTQTPSHQVTQMGQEVILRCVPISNHLYFYWYRQILGQKVEFLVSFYNNEISEKSEIFDDQFSVERPDGSNFTLKIRSTKLEDSAMYFCASSEPGEQYFGPGTRLTVT.

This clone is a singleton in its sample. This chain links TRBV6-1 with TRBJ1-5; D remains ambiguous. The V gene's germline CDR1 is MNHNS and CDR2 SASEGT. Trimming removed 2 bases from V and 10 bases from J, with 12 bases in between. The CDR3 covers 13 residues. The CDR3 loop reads CASSESSTRPQHF. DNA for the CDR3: TGTGCCAGCAGTGAAAGCTCTACACGTCCCCAGCATTTT.

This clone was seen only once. The CDR3 DNA follows: TGTGCCAGCAGGGGGACAGTATCCTACGAGCAGTACTTC. Residues: CASRGTVSYEQYF. V gene TRBV27 combines with J gene TRBJ2-7; 7 nucleotides agree with TRBD1. The CDR3 covers 13 residues. The V gene's germline CDR1 is MNHEY and CDR2 SMNVEV (reference sequence). V lost 6 bases to trimming and J lost 1 base; unmatched junction nucleotides: 3.

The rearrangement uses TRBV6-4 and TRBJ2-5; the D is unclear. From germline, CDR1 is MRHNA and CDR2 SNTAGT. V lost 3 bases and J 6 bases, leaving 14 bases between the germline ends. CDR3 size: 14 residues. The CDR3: CASSERGRVKTQYF. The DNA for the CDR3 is TGTGCCAGCAGTGAACGAGGAAGGGTGAAGACCCAGTACTTC.

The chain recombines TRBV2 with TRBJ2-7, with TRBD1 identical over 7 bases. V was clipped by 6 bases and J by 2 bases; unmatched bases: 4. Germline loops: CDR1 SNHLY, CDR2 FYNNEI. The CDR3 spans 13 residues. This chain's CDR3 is CASRHGTAYEQYF. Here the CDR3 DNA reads TGTGCCAGCAGACACGGGACAGCCTACGAGCAGTACTTC.

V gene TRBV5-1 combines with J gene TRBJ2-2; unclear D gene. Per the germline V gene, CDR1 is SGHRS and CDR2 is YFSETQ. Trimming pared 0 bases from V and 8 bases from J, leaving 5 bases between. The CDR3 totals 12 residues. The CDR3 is CASSLVQGELFF. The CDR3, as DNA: TGCGCCAGCAGCTTGGTGCAGGGGGAGCTGTTTTTT.

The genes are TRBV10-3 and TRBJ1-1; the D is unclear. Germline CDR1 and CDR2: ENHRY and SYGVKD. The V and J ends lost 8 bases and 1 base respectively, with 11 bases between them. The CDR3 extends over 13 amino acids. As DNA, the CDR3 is TGTGCCATCGATGAGGGCCGGAACACTGAAGCTTTCTTT. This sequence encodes CAIDEGRNTEAFF.

The CDR3 sequence is CATSRETGGGYEQYF. For the CDR3, the DNA is TGTGCCACCAGCAGAGAAACGGGGGGCGGCTACGAGCAGTACTTC. The chain couples TRBV15 to TRBJ2-7, with D perhaps TRBD2 (7 bases). Deletions cut 0 bases from V and 3 bases from J, with 12 bases between. The CDR3 consists of 15 residues. Germline assignment: CDR1 LNHNV and CDR2 YYDKDF (reference sequence). Complete variable domain (other parts from reference TRBV15 and TRBJ2-7): DAMVIQNPRYQVTQFGKPVTLSCSQTLNHNVMYWYQQKSSQAPKLLFHYYDKDFNNEADTPDNFQSRRPNTSFCFLDIRSPGLGDTAMYLCATSRETGGGYEQYFGPGTRLTVT.

The CDR3 bases are TGTGCCAGCAGCCCGGGGACAGGGATGAACACTGAAGCTTTCTTT. Protein product: CASSPGTGMNTEAFF. This chain connects TRBV7-6 to TRBJ1-1; 9 nucleotides agree with TRBD1. V trimming: 5 bases; J trimming: 0 bases; junction bases outside the gene matches: 4. This CDR3 region has 15 residues. Germline V gene sequence: CDR1 SGHVS, CDR2 FNYEAQ.

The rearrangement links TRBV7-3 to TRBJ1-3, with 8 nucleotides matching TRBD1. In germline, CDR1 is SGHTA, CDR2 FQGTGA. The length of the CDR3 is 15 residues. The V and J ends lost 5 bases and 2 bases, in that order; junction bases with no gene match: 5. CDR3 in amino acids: CASSPTGGTGNTIYF. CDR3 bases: TGTGCCAGCAGCCCTACAGGGGGGACTGGAAACACCATATATTTT.

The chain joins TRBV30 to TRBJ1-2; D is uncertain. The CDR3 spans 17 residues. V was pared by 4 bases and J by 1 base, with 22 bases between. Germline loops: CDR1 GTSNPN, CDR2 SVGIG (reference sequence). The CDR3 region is CAWMKRQAKAGNYGYTF. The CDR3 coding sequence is TGTGCCTGGATGAAGCGACAAGCCAAGGCGGGTAACTATGGCTACACCTTC.

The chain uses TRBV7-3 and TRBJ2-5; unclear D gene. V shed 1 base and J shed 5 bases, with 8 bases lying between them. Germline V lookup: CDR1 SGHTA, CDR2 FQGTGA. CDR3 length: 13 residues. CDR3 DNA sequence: TGTGCCAGCAGCTTAAGTCCGCGGGAGACCCAGTACTTC. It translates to CASSLSPRETQYF. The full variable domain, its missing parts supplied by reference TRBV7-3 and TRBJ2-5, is GAGVSQTPSNKVTEKGKYVELRCDPISGHTALYWYRQSLGQGPEFLIYFQGTGAADDSGLPNDRFFAVRPEGSVSTLKIQRTERGDSAVYLCASSLSPRETQYFGPGTRLLVL.

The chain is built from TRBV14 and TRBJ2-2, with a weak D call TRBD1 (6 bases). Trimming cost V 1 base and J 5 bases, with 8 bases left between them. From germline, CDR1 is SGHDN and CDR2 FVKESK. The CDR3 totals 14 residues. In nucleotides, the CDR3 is TGTGCCAGCAGCCAAGGACAGGAAACCGGGGAGCTGTTTTTT. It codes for CASSQGQETGELFF.

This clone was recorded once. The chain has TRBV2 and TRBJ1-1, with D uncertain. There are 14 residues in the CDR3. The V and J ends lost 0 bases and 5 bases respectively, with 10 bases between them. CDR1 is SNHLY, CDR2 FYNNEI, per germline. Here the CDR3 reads CASSEAERGTEAFF. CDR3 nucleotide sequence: TGTGCCAGCAGTGAAGCGGAACGGGGAACTGAAGCTTTCTTT.

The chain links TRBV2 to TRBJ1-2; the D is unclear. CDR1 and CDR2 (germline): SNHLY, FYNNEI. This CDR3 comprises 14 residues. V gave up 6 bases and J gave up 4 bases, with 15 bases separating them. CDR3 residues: CASRPDGKSYGYTF. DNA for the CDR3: TGTGCCAGCAGACCCGACGGGAAGAGCTATGGCTACACCTTC.

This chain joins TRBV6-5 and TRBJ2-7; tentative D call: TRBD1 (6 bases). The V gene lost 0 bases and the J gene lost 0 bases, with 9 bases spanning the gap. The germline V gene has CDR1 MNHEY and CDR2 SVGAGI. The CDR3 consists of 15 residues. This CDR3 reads CASSYSAGDSYEQYF. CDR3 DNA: TGTGCCAGCAGTTACTCTGCAGGGGACTCCTACGAGCAGTACTTC.

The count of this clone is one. The CDR3 is CASSPPGTGSYNEQFF. Written as DNA, the CDR3 is TGTGCCAGCAGTCCCCCCGGGACAGGGTCTTACAATGAGCAGTTCTTC. The chain employs TRBV7-8 and TRBJ2-1; 9 positions match TRBD1. The CDR3 loop spans 16 amino acids. Germline V gene sequence: CDR1 SGHVS, CDR2 FQNEAQ. The junction had 10 bases not matched to a gene; V was cut back by 6 bases and J by 4 bases.

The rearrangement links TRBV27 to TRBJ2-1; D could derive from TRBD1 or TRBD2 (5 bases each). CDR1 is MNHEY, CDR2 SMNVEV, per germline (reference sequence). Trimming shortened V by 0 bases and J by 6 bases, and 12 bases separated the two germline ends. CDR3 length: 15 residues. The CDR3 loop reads CASSLSGTILNEQFF. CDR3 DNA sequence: TGTGCCAGCAGTTTATCGGGGACGATCCTCAATGAGCAGTTCTTC.

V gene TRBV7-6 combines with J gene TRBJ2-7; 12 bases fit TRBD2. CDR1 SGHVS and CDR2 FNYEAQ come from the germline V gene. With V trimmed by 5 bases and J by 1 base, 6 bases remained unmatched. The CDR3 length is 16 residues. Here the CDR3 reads CASSHTSGGLSYEQYF. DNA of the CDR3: TGTGCCAGCAGCCACACTAGCGGGGGGTTATCCTACGAGCAGTACTTC. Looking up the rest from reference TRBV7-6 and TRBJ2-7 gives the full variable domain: GAGVSQSPRYKVTKRGQDVALRCDPISGHVSLYWYRQALGQGPEFLTYFNYEAQQDKSGLPNDRFSAERPEGSISTLTIQRTEQRDSAMYRCASSHTSGGLSYEQYFGPGTRLTVT.

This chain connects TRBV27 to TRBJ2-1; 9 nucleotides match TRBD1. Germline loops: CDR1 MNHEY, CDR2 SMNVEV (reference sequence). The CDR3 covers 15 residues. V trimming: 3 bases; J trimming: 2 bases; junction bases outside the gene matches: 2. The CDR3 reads CASSLRDRAYNEQFF. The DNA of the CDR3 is TGTGCCAGCAGTTTGCGGGACAGGGCCTACAATGAGCAGTTCTTC.

CDR3 protein: CASSPTGLAGAGKFF. CDR3 DNA sequence: TGCGCCAGCAGCCCAACGGGACTAGCGGGAGCCGGGAAGTTCTTC. The chain combines TRBV4-1 with TRBJ2-1, with 14 bases lining up with TRBD2. In germline, CDR1 is MGHRA, CDR2 YSYEKL. Trimming at V came to 4 bases and at J to 14 bases, leaving 10 bases not matched to a gene. The CDR3 contains 15 residues.